The 15 T cell receptor beta chains below were found in one sample sequenced in a study of T cells in tuberculosis. Thawed, overnight-rested PBMC were stained with GMM-loaded CD1B tetramer, viability dye and anti-CD3, then sorted. The CD1B tetramers carried C32 glucose monomycolate purified from Rhodococcus equi. Generated by immunoSEQ multiplex PCR, the TCRdb table keeps only in-frame clones and is missing some. The sample consists of 61,000 or so clones, around 81% of them appearing once. Sequenced material: CD1b-GMM tetramer-negative cells sorted from PBMCs. These receptors all stem from an adult woman with latent tuberculosis.

This chain uses TRBV27 with TRBJ2-2, with 7 bases fitting TRBD1. Germline V gene lookup returns CDR1 MNHEY and CDR2 SMNVEV (reference sequence). The CDR3 length is 15 residues. V lost 6 bases, J lost 1 base, and 5 bases stayed unmatched. As DNA, the CDR3 is TGTGCCAGCAGCCGGCAGGGGGTGAACACCGGGGAGCTGTTTTTT. Translated, it gives CASSRQGVNTGELFF.

V is TRBV7-6 and J is TRBJ2-2, with D perhaps matching TRBD2 (6 bases). V was trimmed by 2 bases and J by 7 bases, leaving 11 bases between them. This CDR3 contains 14 residues. Germline CDR1 SGHVS, CDR2 FNYEAQ. CDR3 residues: CASSLWGVGGELFF. The CDR3 nucleotides read TGTGCCAGCAGCTTATGGGGGGTCGGCGGGGAGCTGTTTTTT.

The chain recombines TRBV27 with TRBJ1-2; TRBD1 matches 9 bases. J gave up 4 bases and V 5 bases, and 5 bases lay outside the gene matches. There are 14 residues in the CDR3. In germline, CDR1 is MNHEY, CDR2 SMNVEV (reference sequence). CDR3 sequence reads: CASSEGTGSYGYTF. DNA for the CDR3: TGTGCCAGCAGTGAAGGGACAGGGAGCTATGGCTACACCTTC.

The J gene is TRBJ2-5, the V gene TRBV6-6; TRBD1 matches 8 bases. There are 14 residues in the CDR3. From germline, CDR1 is MNHNY and CDR2 SVGAGI (reference sequence). The V segment lost 5 bases and the J segment 1 base; nucleotides outside the gene matches: 3. Written as DNA, the CDR3 is TGTGCCAGCAGTGCAGGGGGCCCCCAAGAGACCCAGTACTTC. Protein sequence: CASSAGGPQETQYF.

The gene calls are TRBV6-5 and TRBJ2-7; D remains ambiguous. The CDR3 spans 13 residues. V was trimmed by 2 bases and J by 3 bases, leaving 8 bases between them. Germline lookup yields CDR1 MNHEY and CDR2 SVGAGI. DNA for the CDR3: TGTGCCAGCAGTTACGAGGAAAACTACGAGCAGTACTTC. The encoded protein is CASSYEENYEQYF.

The chain recombines TRBV6-1 with TRBJ2-2; TRBD2 matches 7 bases. This CDR3 spans 15 amino acids. V lost 8 bases and J lost 2; bases outside the gene matches: 8. Germline V gene sequence: CDR1 MNHNS, CDR2 SASEGT. Here the CDR3 DNA reads TGTGCCAGCCTCTCGACTAGCCTCAACACCGGGGAGCTGTTTTTT. Translated, it gives CASLSTSLNTGELFF.

The chain has TRBV10-2 and TRBJ2-1; 7 bases match TRBD2. V lost 0 bases and J lost 2; bases outside the gene matches: 16. This CDR3 contains 20 residues. CDR1 is WSHSY and CDR2 is SAAADI in the germline V gene. CDR3 sequence reads: CASSESEVDFLAEAYNEQFF. The CDR3 DNA reads TGCGCCAGCAGTGAGTCCGAGGTCGACTTCCTAGCGGAGGCCTACAATGAGCAGTTCTTC.

This clone has a single count. The chain links TRBV28 to TRBJ1-2; D possibly corresponds to TRBD1 (6 bases). The CDR3 has 13 residues. V lost 3 bases, J lost 2 bases, and 7 bases lay in between. Germline V lookup: CDR1 MDHEN, CDR2 SYDVKM. The CDR3 sequence is CASSLDRNYGYTF. In DNA, the CDR3 is TGTGCCAGCAGTTTGGACAGAAACTATGGCTACACCTTC.

This rearrangement joins TRBV5-4 to TRBJ1-2, with D tentatively TRBD1 (5 bases). V was cut by 0 bases and J by 8 bases, with 14 bases left in between. CDR1 is SGHNT, CDR2 YYREEE, per germline (reference sequence). This CDR3 has 14 residues. The CDR3 loop is CASSLETGPKGYTF. The CDR3 DNA sequence: TGTGCCAGCAGCTTGGAAACAGGCCCTAAGGGCTACACCTTC.

The chain has TRBV6-5 and TRBJ2-5; D is uncertain. V dropped 6 bases and J dropped 1 base, with 6 bases sitting between them. This CDR3 contains 12 residues. The germline V gene has CDR1 MNHEY and CDR2 SVGAGI. CDR3 loop: CASSSTQETQYF. The CDR3 DNA reads TGTGCCAGCAGCTCTACCCAAGAGACCCAGTACTTC.

This chain links TRBV18 with TRBJ2-7; 9 nucleotides align to TRBD1. The CDR3 runs to 14 residues. The ends lost 3 bases at V and 2 bases at J; junction bases unmatched: 2. The germline gives CDR1 KGHSH, CDR2 LQKENI. The CDR3, as DNA: TGTGCCAGCTCACCCGGGACAGGGCCCTACGAGCAGTACTTC. This encodes CASSPGTGPYEQYF.

This clone was picked up a small number of times. The chain has TRBV6-5 and TRBJ1-1; maybe TRBD1 (5 bases). Per germline, CDR1 MNHEY and CDR2 SVGAGI. This CDR3 is 12 amino acids long. Trimming left V 8 bases short and J 5 bases short, with 12 bases between. The CDR3 DNA follows: TGTGCCAGCCGAAATGGGGGGACTGAAGCTTTCTTT. Translating gives CASRNGGTEAFF.

The genes are TRBV6-1 and TRBJ1-6, with 9 bases lining up with TRBD1. The CDR3 covers 13 residues. Germline CDR1 reads MNHNS; CDR2 reads SASEGT. CDR3 amino acids: CTVAGTGNSPLHF. The DNA for the CDR3 is TGTACTGTTGCCGGGACAGGGAATTCACCCCTCCACTTT.

Only one count was recorded for this clone. The rearrangement uses TRBV27 and TRBJ2-5; a possible D gene is TRBD2 (6 bases). Between the trimmed V and J ends, which lost 2 bases and 4 bases, there was a span of 14 bases. CDR1 is MNHEY, CDR2 SMNVEV, per germline (reference sequence). This CDR3 has 15 residues. For the CDR3, the DNA is TGTGCCAGCAGTTTAAGTGGGAGGCCGTCAGAGACCCAGTACTTC. The encoded protein is CASSLSGRPSETQYF.

This chain links TRBV28 with TRBJ2-3, with a tentative D call TRBD1 (5 bases). The germline CDR1 and CDR2 sequences are MDHEN and SYDVKM. Trimming removed 6 bases from V and 0 bases from J, with 13 bases in between. The CDR3 contains 15 residues. This CDR3 is CASSPSGASTDTQYF. As DNA, the CDR3 is TGTGCCAGCAGCCCTTCTGGGGCTAGCACAGATACGCAGTATTTT.